This TCR beta chain was sequenced during a study of T cells in Graves' hyperthyroidism and ophthalmopathy. Notes on the study in general: Separation of ophthalmopathy from stable hyperthyroidism was achieved by a 13 V-J model.

Amplification yielded TCR beta CDR3 regions, with RNA transcripts as the source. The primer set for the first-round RT-PCR of the TCR CDR3 was HTBI. TCRdb ran MiXCR on the multiplex PCR reads and lists one entry per CDR3 protein. The table shows hundreds of thousands of distinct CDR3 sequences, with around 19% occurring only once. This clonotype was seen only a few times. Its antigen is not identified. The V gene lost 3 bases and the J gene lost 7 bases, with 18 bases spanning the gap. Germline values: CDR1 LGHDT, CDR2 YNNKEL (reference sequence). This CDR3 has 15 amino acids. What was sequenced was blood. This chain joins TRBV3-1 and TRBJ2-5, with D possibly matching TRBD1 (6 bases). This clonotype was obtained from a woman aged 45-60 years with Graves' hyperthyroidism that later progressed to Graves' ophthalmopathy. The CDR3 spells CASSQAGTPVLTQYF. The CDR3 coding sequence is TGTGCCAGCAGCCAGGCCGGGACACCCGTCCTGACCCAGTACTTC.